These 29 T cell receptor beta chains were sequenced from one sample in a study of identical twins. TCRdb recomputed calls from the 5' RACE reads with MiXCR, one row per CDR3 protein. Here the sample spans hundreds of thousands of distinct CDR3 sequences, 8% to 9% being singletons. This same sample was also taken into another study, of yellow fever vaccine responses in identical twins.

The material sequenced was PBMCs. The receptors were sampled from a woman younger than 30 in good health.

This clonotype showed up just a few times. This sequence joins TRBV7-9 and TRBJ2-5, with a possible D match to TRBD1 (5 bases). The V gene lost 2 bases and the J gene lost 2 bases, with 15 bases spanning the gap. In germline, CDR1 is SEHNR, CDR2 FQNEAQ (reference sequence). This CDR3 spans 16 amino acids. The DNA for the CDR3 is TGTGCCAGCAGCTTAAATCCAGGGTTCGAGCAAGAGACCCAGTACTTC. This codes for CASSLNPGFEQETQYF.

This clonotype was counted a few times. The genes are TRBV29-1 and TRBJ2-6, with TRBD2 as a possible D gene (5 bases). Germline V gene sequence: CDR1 SQVTM, CDR2 ANQGSEA. The CDR3 is 16 amino acids. Trimming removed 1 base at V and 4 bases at J, with 14 bases between. The CDR3 DNA reads as TGCAGCGTTGAAGTCCGGGCCCCGGGGGGGGCCAACGTCCTGACTTTC. It yields the protein CSVEVRAPGGANVLTF.

This chain uses TRBV7-2 with TRBJ2-7; 10 bases are a match to TRBD2. Germline V gene lookup returns CDR1 SGHTA and CDR2 FQGNSA. J was trimmed by 2 bases and V by 6 bases; bases with no gene match: 4. CDR3 length: 14 amino acids. CDR3 DNA: TGTGCCAGCAGACAAGCGGGGGGGCCCTACGAGCAGTACTTC. Translating it yields CASRQAGGPYEQYF.

This chain connects TRBV2 to TRBJ2-2; D possibly matches TRBD1 or TRBD2 (5 bases each). The CDR3 has 16 residues. Trimming left V 6 bases short and J 7 bases short, with 21 bases between. Germline V gene lookup returns CDR1 SNHLY and CDR2 FYNNEI. CDR3 sequence: CASRQGTTEGFGELFF. The DNA for the CDR3 is TGTGCCAGCAGGCAAGGGACCACAGAGGGGTTCGGGGAGCTGTTTTTT.

This clonotype was counted at least ten times. V gene TRBV5-8 combines with J gene TRBJ2-2; D perhaps matches TRBD1 (7 bases). V was cut by 1 base and J by 7 bases, with 14 bases left in between. Germline V gene lookup returns CDR1 SGHTS and CDR2 YDEGEE. This CDR3 spans 15 amino acids. The CDR3 reads CASSLMEGAVGELFF. Written as DNA, the CDR3 is TGTGCCAGCAGCTTGATGGAGGGGGCGGTCGGGGAGCTGTTTTTT.

This clonotype appeared a few times. The chain has TRBV6-5 and TRBJ2-3; D is tentatively TRBD1 or TRBD2 (5 bases each). This CDR3 comprises 17 residues. Trimming removed 2 bases at V and 0 bases at J, with 15 bases between. Germline assignment: CDR1 MNHEY and CDR2 SVGAGI. The DNA of the CDR3 is TGTGCCAGCAGTTACACCACAGGAGCGGCAAGCACAGATACGCAGTATTTT. This gives the protein CASSYTTGAASTDTQYF.

This clonotype has a count of ten or more. The rearrangement joins TRBV21-1 to TRBJ2-2; no DNA check was done on the table's D call, TRBD2. TRBV21-1 is a pseudogene. This CDR3 comprises 19 residues. CDR3 DNA: TGTGCCAGCAGCAAAGAAAGCCAGTTGAGAGCCCAGACCGCTGGGGAGCTGTTTTTT. Translation gives CASSKESQLRAQTAGELFF.

The DNA for the CDR3 is TGTGCCAGCAGTAGTGCTCCAGGGGGCGATGGCTACACCTTC. Its translation is CASSSAPGGDGYTF. V usage is TRBV27 and J usage is TRBJ1-2; TRBD1 agrees at 8 bases. The germline CDR1 and CDR2 sequences are MNHEY and SMNVEV (reference sequence). V lost 5 bases and J lost 6; bases outside the gene matches: 8. There are 14 residues in the CDR3.

This clonotype was seen at least ten times. The gene calls are TRBV11-2 and TRBJ2-3, with D possibly being TRBD2 (5 bases). Germline CDR1 reads SGHAT; CDR2 reads FQNNGV. CDR3 length: 19 amino acids. The V and J ends lost 5 bases and 0 bases respectively, with 24 bases between them. Written as DNA, the CDR3 is TGTGCCAGCAGCCTCAGAGGCGGTGGGGTAGCGATTAGCACAGATACGCAGTATTTT. It yields the protein CASSLRGGGVAISTDTQYF.

The rearrangement uses TRBV21-1 and TRBJ2-7; the D call TRBD1 from the table was never checked on the DNA. TRBV21-1 is shown as a pseudogene. This CDR3 has 14 residues. The CDR3 protein is CASSKIWSRDEQYF. In nucleotides, the CDR3 is TGTGCCAGCAGCAAAATTTGGTCCAGGGATGAGCAGTACTTC.

The chain links TRBV5-5 to TRBJ2-7, with D perhaps TRBD2 (5 bases). V was cut by 4 bases and J by 5 bases, with 28 bases left in between. The CDR3 has 18 amino acids. Germline V gives CDR1 SGHKS, CDR2 YYEKEE (reference sequence). The chain's CDR3 is CASSLGMGIGLPRDEQYF. For the CDR3, the DNA is TGTGCCAGCAGCCTTGGCATGGGTATAGGACTGCCTCGGGACGAGCAGTACTTC. The full variable domain, its missing parts supplied by reference TRBV5-5 and TRBJ2-7, is DAGVTQSPTHLIKTRGQQVTLRCSPISGHKSVSWYQQVLGQGPQFIFQYYEKEERGRGNFPDRFSARQFPNYSSELNVNALLLGDSALYLCASSLGMGIGLPRDEQYFGPGTRLTVT.

A few counts support this clonotype. The chain is built from TRBV27 and TRBJ2-5, with D unresolved. V dropped 6 bases and J dropped 1 base, with 15 bases sitting between them. Germline lookup yields CDR1 MNHEY and CDR2 SMNVEV (reference sequence). This CDR3 is built from 15 residues. CDR3 protein: CASSSLSTPQETQYF. The CDR3 coding sequence is TGTGCCAGCAGCTCCTTATCAACGCCCCAAGAGACCCAGTACTTC.

As to this clonotype: This could be a read error, since a much larger clone is one nucleotide away. This sequence joins TRBV5-6 and TRBJ2-7; the match to TRBD1 covers 9 bases. Germline loops: CDR1 SGHDT, CDR2 YYEEEE. The ends lost 5 bases at V and 8 bases at J; junction bases unmatched: 17. The CDR3 runs 16 residues. The CDR3 DNA follows: TGTGCCAGCAGTTTAGTTCCGGGACAGGGTGCCGGTAAGCAGTACTTC. This codes for CASSLVPGQGAGKQYF.

This clonotype was counted many times. The chain links TRBV5-1 to TRBJ1-1; 7 positions match TRBD1. This CDR3 is 14 amino acids long. V lost 4 bases, J lost 3 bases, and 6 bases stayed unmatched. The germline V gene has CDR1 SGHRS and CDR2 YFSETQ. This CDR3 reads CASSVGTVDTEAFF. The CDR3 DNA reads TGCGCCAGCAGCGTAGGGACAGTTGACACTGAAGCTTTCTTT. The full variable domain, rest sourced from reference TRBV5-1 and TRBJ1-1, is KAGVTQTPRYLIKTRGQQVTLSCSPISGHRSVSWYQQTPGQGLQFLFEYFSETQRNKGNFPGRFSGRQFSNSRSEMNVSTLELGDSALYLCASSVGTVDTEAFFGQGTRLTVV.

This clonotype showed up many times. This chain links TRBV20-1 with TRBJ2-3; D is unresolved. Trimming left V 1 base short and J 2 bases short, with 13 bases between. The CDR3 has 15 amino acids. Germline V gives CDR1 DFQATT, CDR2 SNEGSKA (reference sequence). CDR3 protein: CSARAPRWDTDTQYF. Here the CDR3 DNA reads TGCAGTGCTAGAGCTCCCCGTTGGGACACAGATACGCAGTATTTT.

The sample holds many counts of this clonotype. The rearrangement joins TRBV5-1 to TRBJ2-6; 10 bases map to TRBD2. Germline CDR1 and CDR2: SGHRS and YFSETQ. V was pared by 0 bases and J by 0 bases, with 3 bases of the junction left unmatched. The CDR3 spans 18 residues. CDR3 in amino acids: CASSLVAGGPSGANVLTF. DNA of the CDR3: TGCGCCAGCAGCTTGGTAGCGGGGGGTCCCTCTGGGGCCAACGTCCTGACTTTC.

This clonotype was counted at least ten times. This chain joins TRBV5-1 and TRBJ1-1; the D is unclear. V lost 4 bases to trimming and J lost 0 bases, with 10 bases between them. The CDR3 length is 14 residues. Per the germline V gene, CDR1 is SGHRS and CDR2 is YFSETQ. Here the CDR3 reads CASSGSFMNTEAFF. The CDR3 DNA reads TGCGCCAGCAGCGGGAGTTTCATGAACACTGAAGCTTTCTTT.

Many counts were recorded for this clonotype. The CDR3 region is CASSRDSKGYEQYF. DNA for the CDR3: TGTGCCAGCAGTCGGGACTCTAAAGGCTACGAGCAGTACTTC. This sequence joins TRBV12-3 or TRBV12-4 and TRBJ2-7; a weak D match, TRBD2 (6 bases). Trimming took 5 bases from V and 3 from J, leaving 14 bases between them. This CDR3 is built from 14 residues.

The rearrangement links TRBV2 to TRBJ2-2, with TRBD2 matching over 9 bases. Germline values: CDR1 SNHLY, CDR2 FYNNEI. This CDR3 comprises 15 residues. V lost 7 bases, J lost 0 bases, and 3 bases stayed unmatched. The CDR3, as DNA: TGTGCCAGCAAAGCGGGGGGAACGAACACCGGGGAGCTGTTTTTT. Translating gives CASKAGGTNTGELFF.

Turning to this clonotype: A much larger clone lies one base from this, so it may be a read error. J is TRBJ2-5 and V is TRBV2, with TRBD2 matching 9 bases. CDR1 is SNHLY and CDR2 is FYNNEI in the germline V gene. This CDR3 contains 18 residues. The CDR3 reads CAISLYARGLAGGETQYF. The CDR3, as DNA: TGTGCCATCAGTTTATACGCCCGGGGACTAGCAGGCGGAGAGACCCAGTACTTC.

At least ten counts were recorded for this clonotype. This rearrangement joins TRBV10-3 to TRBJ2-5, with a weak D call TRBD1 (6 bases). From germline, CDR1 is ENHRY and CDR2 SYGVKD. CDR3 length: 11 amino acids. Here the CDR3 reads CSSQQGETQYF. CDR3 DNA: TGTAGTTCACAGCAGGGGGAGACCCAGTACTTC.

A few counts support this clonotype. The chain is built from TRBV12-3 or TRBV12-4 and TRBJ2-3; TRBD2 agrees at 7 bases. Losses at the gene ends were 5 bases for V and 1 base for J; bases not matched to a gene: 6. This CDR3 spans 15 amino acids. CDR3: CASSVYAGGTDTQYF. CDR3 nucleotide sequence: TGTGCCAGCAGTGTTTATGCGGGAGGCACAGATACGCAGTATTTT.

In its sample, this clonotype was seen many times. One junction end disagrees with the germline gene, perhaps due to a read error. The genes are TRBV11-2 and TRBJ2-1; D unresolved. Germline V gives CDR1 SGHAT, CDR2 FQNNGV. The CDR3 runs to 12 residues. CDR3 protein: CASSLVSYEQFF. The CDR3 DNA sequence: TGCGCCAGCAGCTTGGTGAGCTATGAGCAGTTCTTC.

This clonotype has at least ten counts. The chain has TRBV27 and TRBJ2-1, with D perhaps being TRBD1 or TRBD2 (5 bases each). Germline V gene sequence: CDR1 MNHEY, CDR2 SMNVEV (reference sequence). The CDR3 extends over 13 amino acids. V gave up 3 bases and J gave up 3 bases, with 6 bases separating them. The CDR3 coding sequence is TGTGCCAGCAGTTTGAGGGGCTACAATGAGCAGTTCTTC. Its translation is CASSLRGYNEQFF.

This clonotype turned up a few times. The gene calls are TRBV6-1 and TRBJ2-7, with 8 bases matching TRBD2. V shed 6 bases and J 3 bases; nucleotides not matched to a gene: 7. Germline V gives CDR1 MNHNS, CDR2 SASEGT. The CDR3 has 14 residues. The CDR3 nucleotides read TGTGCCAGCAGGACTAGCGAATCCTACTACGAGCAGTACTTC. Its translation: CASRTSESYYEQYF.

The V call is TRBV5-1, the J call TRBJ2-1; 7 bases align to TRBD1. This CDR3 is built from 15 residues. V lost 4 bases and J lost 2; bases outside the gene matches: 6. Germline loops: CDR1 SGHRS, CDR2 YFSETQ. CDR3 in amino acids: CASSRRDRTYNEQFF. The CDR3 nucleotides read TGCGCCAGCAGCCGCCGGGACAGAACCTACAATGAGCAGTTCTTC.

This clonotype was detected ten times or more. This chain joins TRBV20-1 and TRBJ2-3, with D perhaps TRBD2 (5 bases). Germline loops: CDR1 DFQATT, CDR2 SNEGSKA (reference sequence). The CDR3 is 13 amino acids. The V end was cut by 6 bases, the J end by 5 bases, with 15 bases between. The CDR3 DNA sequence: TGCAGTGCATCCGGGGTAGATGGAGATACGCAGTATTTT. Translated: CSASGVDGDTQYF.

The J gene is TRBJ2-5, the V gene TRBV6-1; D may correspond to TRBD1 or TRBD2 (6 bases each). This CDR3 contains 15 residues. V was shortened by 4 bases and J by 4 bases, with 16 bases between the two germline ends. Germline-derived CDR1 and CDR2 are MNHNS and SASEGT. The DNA of the CDR3 is TGTGCCAGCAGTGCCCGGGGGTGGGGGGCAGAGACCCAGTACTTC. Amino acid sequence: CASSARGWGAETQYF.

The gene calls are TRBV5-1 and TRBJ2-3; possibly TRBD1 for D (7 bases). V lost 0 bases and J lost 6, with 17 bases in between. This CDR3 is 16 amino acids long. The germline CDR1 and CDR2 sequences are SGHRS and YFSETQ. The CDR3 sequence: CASSLARRGQMDTQYF. DNA for the CDR3: TGCGCCAGCAGCTTGGCCAGGAGGGGGCAAATGGATACGCAGTATTTT.